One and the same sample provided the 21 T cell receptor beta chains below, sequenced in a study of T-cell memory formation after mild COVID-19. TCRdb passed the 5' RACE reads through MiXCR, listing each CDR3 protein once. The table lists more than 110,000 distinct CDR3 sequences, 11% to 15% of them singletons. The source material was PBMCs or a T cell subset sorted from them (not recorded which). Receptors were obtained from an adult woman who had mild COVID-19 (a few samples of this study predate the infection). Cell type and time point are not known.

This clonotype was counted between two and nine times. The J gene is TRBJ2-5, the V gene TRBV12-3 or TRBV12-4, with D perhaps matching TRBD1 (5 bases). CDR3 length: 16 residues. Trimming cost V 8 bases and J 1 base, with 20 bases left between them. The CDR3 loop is CASGGRRQQPQETQYF. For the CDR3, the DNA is TGTGCCAGCGGTGGACGGAGACAGCAGCCCCAAGAGACCCAGTACTTC.

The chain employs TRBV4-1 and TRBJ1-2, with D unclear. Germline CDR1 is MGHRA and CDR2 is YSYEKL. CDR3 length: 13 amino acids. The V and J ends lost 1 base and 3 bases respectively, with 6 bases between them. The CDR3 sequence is CASSQGVDYGYTF. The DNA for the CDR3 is TGCGCCAGCAGCCAAGGGGTAGACTATGGCTACACCTTC.

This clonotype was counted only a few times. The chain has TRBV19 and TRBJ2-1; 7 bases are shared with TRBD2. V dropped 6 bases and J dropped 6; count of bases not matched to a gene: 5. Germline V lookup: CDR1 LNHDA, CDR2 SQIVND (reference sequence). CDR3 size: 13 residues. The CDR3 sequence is CASSLTSINEQFF. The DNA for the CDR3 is TGTGCCAGTAGCCTGACTAGCATCAATGAGCAGTTCTTC.

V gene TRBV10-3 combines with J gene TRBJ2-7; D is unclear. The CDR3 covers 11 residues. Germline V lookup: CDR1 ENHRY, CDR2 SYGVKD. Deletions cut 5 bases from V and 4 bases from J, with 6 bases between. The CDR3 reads CAISSAYEQYF. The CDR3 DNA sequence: TGTGCCATCAGTAGTGCTTACGAGCAGTACTTC.

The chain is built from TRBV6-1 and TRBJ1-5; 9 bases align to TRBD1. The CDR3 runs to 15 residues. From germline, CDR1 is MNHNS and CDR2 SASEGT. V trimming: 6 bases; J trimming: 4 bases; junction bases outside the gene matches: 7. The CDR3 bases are TGTGCCAGCAGCCTACACAGGGGGCTGAATCAGCCCCAGCATTTT. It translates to CASSLHRGLNQPQHF.

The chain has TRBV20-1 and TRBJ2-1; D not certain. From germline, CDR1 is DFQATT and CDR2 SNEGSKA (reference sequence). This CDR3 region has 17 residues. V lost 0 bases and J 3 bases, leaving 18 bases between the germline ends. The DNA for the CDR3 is TGCAGTGCTAGAGATTCATTCCTAGACCAAATCTACAATGAGCAGTTCTTC. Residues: CSARDSFLDQIYNEQFF.

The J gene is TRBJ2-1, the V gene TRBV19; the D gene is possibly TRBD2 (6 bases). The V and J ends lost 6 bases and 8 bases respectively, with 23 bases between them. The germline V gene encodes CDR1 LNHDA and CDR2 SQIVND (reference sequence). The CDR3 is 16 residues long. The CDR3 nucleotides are TGTGCCAGTAGCCCCCGGGGGACCCCCGGGAGCGATGAGCAGTTCTTC. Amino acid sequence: CASSPRGTPGSDEQFF.

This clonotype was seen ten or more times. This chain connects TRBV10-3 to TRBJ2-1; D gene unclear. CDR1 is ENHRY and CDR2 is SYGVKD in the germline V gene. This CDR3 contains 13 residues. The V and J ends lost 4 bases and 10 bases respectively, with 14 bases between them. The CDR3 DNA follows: TGTGCCATCAGTGGAGGAACTCTTCCCGAGCAGTTCTTC. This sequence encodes CAISGGTLPEQFF.

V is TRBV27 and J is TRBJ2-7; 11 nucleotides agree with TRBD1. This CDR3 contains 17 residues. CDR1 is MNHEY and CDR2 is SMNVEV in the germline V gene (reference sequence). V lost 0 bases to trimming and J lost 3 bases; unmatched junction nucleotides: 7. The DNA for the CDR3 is TGTGCCAGCAGTTTATCACGGACAGGGGGCGATTTCTACGAGCAGTACTTC. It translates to CASSLSRTGGDFYEQYF.

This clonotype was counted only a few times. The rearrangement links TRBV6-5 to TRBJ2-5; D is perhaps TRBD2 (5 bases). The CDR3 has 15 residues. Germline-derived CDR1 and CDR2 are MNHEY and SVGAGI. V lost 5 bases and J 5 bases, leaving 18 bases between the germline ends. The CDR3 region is CASSKSAGGSETQYF. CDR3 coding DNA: TGTGCCAGCAGTAAGTCGGCAGGAGGTAGTGAGACCCAGTACTTC.

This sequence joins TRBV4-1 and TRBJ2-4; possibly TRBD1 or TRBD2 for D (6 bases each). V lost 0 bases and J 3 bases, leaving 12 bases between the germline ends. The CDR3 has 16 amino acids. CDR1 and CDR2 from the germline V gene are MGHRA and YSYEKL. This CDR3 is CASSQEGGLHKNIQYF. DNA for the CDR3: TGCGCCAGCAGCCAAGAAGGGGGACTCCACAAAAACATTCAGTACTTC.

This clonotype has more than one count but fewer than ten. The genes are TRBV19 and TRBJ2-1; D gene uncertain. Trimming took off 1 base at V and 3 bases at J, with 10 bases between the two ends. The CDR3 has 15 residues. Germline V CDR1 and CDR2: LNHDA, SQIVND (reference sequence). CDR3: CASSIAGPFYNEQFF. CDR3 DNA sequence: TGTGCCAGTAGTATAGCCGGGCCTTTCTACAATGAGCAGTTCTTC.

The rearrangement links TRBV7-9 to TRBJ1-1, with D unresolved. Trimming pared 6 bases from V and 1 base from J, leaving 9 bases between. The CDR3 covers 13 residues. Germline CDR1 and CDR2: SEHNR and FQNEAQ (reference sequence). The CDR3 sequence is CASRYRQNTEAFF. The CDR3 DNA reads TGTGCCAGCAGATACCGACAGAACACTGAAGCTTTCTTT.

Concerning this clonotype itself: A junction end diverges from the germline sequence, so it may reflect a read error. CDR3 nucleotides: TGTTCCTGGAGCACAAAGACAGTCTTGAACACTGAAGCTTTCTTT. The encoded protein is CSWSTKTVLNTEAFF. The rearrangement uses TRBV30 and TRBJ1-1, with a weak D call TRBD1 (5 bases). The CDR3 is made up of 15 amino acids. Germline V gene data show CDR1 as GTSNPN and CDR2 as SVGIG (reference sequence).

The CDR3 sequence: CASSLVQGAFYEQYF. Here the CDR3 DNA reads TGCGCCAGCAGCTTGGTACAGGGGGCATTCTACGAGCAGTACTTC. The chain is built from TRBV5-1 and TRBJ2-7, with 9 positions matching TRBD1. V lost 0 bases to trimming and J lost 3 bases; unmatched junction nucleotides: 4. This CDR3 has 15 residues. The germline gives CDR1 SGHRS, CDR2 YFSETQ.

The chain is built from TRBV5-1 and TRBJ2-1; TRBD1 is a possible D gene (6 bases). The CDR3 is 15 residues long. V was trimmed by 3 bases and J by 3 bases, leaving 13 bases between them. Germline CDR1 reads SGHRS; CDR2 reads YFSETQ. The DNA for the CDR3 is TGCGCCAGCAGCTATTACCCAGGGGACTACAATGAGCAGTTCTTC. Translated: CASSYYPGDYNEQFF.

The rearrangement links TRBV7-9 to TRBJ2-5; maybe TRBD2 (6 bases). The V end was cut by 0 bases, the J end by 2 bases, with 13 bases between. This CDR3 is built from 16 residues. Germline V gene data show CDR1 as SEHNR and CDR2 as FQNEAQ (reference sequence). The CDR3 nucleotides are TGTGCCAGCAGCTTAGCCCGGGGGTCGGAACAAGAGACCCAGTACTTC. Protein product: CASSLARGSEQETQYF.

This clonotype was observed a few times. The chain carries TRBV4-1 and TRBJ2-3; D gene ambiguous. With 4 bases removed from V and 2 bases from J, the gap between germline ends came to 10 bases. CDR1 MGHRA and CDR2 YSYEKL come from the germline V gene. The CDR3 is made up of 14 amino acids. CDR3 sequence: CASSPDMSTDTQYF. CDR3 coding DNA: TGCGCCAGCAGCCCTGACATGTCCACAGATACGCAGTATTTT.

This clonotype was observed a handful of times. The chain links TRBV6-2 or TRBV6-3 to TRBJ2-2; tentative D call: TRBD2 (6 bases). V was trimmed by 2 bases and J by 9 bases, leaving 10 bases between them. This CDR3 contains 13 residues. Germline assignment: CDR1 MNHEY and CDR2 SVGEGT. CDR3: CASSYDGTWELFF. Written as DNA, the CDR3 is TGTGCCAGCAGTTACGACGGGACTTGGGAGCTGTTTTTT.

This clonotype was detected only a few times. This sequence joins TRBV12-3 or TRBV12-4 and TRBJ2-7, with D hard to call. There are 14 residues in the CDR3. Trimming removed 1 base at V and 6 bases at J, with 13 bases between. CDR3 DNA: TGTGCCAGCAGTTTAGACCCGGTTCTCTGCGAGCAGTACTTC. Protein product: CASSLDPVLCEQYF.

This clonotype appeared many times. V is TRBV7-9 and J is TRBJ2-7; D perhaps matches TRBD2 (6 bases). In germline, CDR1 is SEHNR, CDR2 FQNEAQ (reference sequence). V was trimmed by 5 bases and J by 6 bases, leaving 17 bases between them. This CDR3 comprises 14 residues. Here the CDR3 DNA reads TGTGCCAGCAGCACTCAAACGGGACTGGGCGAGCAGTACTTC. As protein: CASSTQTGLGEQYF.